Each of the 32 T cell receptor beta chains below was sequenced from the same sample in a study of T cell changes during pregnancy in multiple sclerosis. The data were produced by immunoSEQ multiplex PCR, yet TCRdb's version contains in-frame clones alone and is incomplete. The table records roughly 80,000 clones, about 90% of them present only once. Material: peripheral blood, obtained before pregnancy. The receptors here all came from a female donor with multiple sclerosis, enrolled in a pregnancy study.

DNA for the CDR3: TGTGCCAGCTCACCCCAACAGGTTGCGGAGACCCAGTACTTC. This codes for CASSPQQVAETQYF. The chain couples TRBV18 to TRBJ2-5; D is perhaps TRBD1 (5 bases). CDR1 is KGHSH and CDR2 is LQKENI in the germline V gene. Trimming took 3 bases from V and 5 from J, leaving 13 bases between them. The CDR3 length is 14 residues.

This CDR3 is CASSQDHGSGADTQYF. CDR3 nucleotides: TGCGCCAGCAGCCAAGATCACGGGAGCGGTGCAGATACGCAGTATTTT. The V and J genes are TRBV4-3 and TRBJ2-3, with a tentative D call TRBD2 (6 bases). Trimming pared 0 bases from V and 4 bases from J, leaving 14 bases between. The CDR3 length is 16 residues. From germline, CDR1 is LGHNA and CDR2 YSLEER.

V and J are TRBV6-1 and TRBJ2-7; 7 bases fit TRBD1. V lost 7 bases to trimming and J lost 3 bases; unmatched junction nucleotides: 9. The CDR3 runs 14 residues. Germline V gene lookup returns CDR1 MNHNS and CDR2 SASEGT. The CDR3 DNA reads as TGTGCCAGCACTTCCGGGACAGTGATCTACGAGCAGTACTTC. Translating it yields CASTSGTVIYEQYF.

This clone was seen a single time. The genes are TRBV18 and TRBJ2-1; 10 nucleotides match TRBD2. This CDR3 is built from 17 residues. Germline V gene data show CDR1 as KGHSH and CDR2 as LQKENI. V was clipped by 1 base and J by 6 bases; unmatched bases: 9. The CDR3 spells CASSPQDRLAGANEQFF. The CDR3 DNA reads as TGTGCCAGCTCACCACAGGACCGGCTAGCGGGAGCCAATGAGCAGTTCTTC.

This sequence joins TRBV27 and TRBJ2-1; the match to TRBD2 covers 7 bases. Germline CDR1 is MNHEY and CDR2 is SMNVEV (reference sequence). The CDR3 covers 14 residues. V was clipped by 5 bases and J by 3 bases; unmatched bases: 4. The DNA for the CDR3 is TGTGCCAGCAGTAGCGGACTAGACTACAATGAGCAGTTCTTC. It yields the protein CASSSGLDYNEQFF.

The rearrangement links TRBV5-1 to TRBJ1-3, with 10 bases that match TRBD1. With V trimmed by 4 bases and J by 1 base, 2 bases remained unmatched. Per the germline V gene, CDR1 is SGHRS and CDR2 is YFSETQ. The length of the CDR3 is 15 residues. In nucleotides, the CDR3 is TGCGCCAGCAGCACGGGACAGGGGTCTGGAAACACCATATATTTT. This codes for CASSTGQGSGNTIYF.

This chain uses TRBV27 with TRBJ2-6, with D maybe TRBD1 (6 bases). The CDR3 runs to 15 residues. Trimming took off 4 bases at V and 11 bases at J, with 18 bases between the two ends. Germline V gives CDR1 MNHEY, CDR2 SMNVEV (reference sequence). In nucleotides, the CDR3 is TGTGCCAGCAGTTCAGGGGACCAGGGAGTACACGTCCTGACTTTC. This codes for CASSSGDQGVHVLTF.

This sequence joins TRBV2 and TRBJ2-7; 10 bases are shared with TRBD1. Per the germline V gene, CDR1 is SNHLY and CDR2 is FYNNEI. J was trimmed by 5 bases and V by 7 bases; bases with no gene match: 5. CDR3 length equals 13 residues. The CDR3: CASISGTGDEQYF. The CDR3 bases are TGTGCCAGCATTTCCGGGACAGGGGACGAGCAGTACTTC.

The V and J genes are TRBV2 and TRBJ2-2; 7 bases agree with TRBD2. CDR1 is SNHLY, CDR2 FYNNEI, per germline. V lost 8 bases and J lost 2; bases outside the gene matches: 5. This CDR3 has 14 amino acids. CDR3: CASHLAVNTGELFF. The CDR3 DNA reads TGTGCCAGCCATCTAGCGGTAAACACCGGGGAGCTGTTTTTT.

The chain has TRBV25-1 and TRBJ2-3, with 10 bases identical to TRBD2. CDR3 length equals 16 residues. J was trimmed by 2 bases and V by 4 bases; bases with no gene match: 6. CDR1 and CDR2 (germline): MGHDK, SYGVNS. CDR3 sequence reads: CASSGELAGYTDTQYF. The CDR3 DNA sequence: TGTGCCAGCAGTGGGGAACTAGCGGGATACACAGATACGCAGTATTTT. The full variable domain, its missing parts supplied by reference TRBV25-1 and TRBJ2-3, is EADIYQTPRYLVIGTGKKITLECSQTMGHDKMYWYQQDPGMELHLIHYSYGVNSTEKGDLSSESTVSRIRTEHFPLTLESARPSHTSQYLCASSGELAGYTDTQYFGPGTRLTVL.

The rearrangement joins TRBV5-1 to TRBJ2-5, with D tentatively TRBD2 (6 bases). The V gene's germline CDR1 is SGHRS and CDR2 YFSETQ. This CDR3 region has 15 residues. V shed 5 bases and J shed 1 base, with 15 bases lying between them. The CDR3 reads CASSLGGSVQETQYF. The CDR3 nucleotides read TGCGCCAGCAGTCTGGGGGGTAGCGTCCAAGAGACCCAGTACTTC.

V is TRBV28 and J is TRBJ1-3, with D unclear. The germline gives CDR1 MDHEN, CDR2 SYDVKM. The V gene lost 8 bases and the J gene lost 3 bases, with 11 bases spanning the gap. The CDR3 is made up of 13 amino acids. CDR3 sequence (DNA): TGTGCCAGCCTGAACGGGATTGGAAACACCATATATTTT. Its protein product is CASLNGIGNTIYF.

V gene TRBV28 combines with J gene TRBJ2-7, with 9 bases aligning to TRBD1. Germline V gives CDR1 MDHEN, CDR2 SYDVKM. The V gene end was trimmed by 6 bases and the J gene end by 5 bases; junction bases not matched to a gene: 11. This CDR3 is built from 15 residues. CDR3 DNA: TGTGCCAGCAGCCGCAAGGGGACAGGGACGGACGAGCAGTACTTC. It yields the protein CASSRKGTGTDEQYF.

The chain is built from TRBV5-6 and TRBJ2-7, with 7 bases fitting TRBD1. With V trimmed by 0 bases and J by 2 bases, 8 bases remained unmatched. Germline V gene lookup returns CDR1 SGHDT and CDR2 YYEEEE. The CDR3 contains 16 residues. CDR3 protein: CASSLGGARGPYEQYF. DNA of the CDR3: TGTGCCAGCAGCTTGGGAGGGGCTAGGGGGCCCTACGAGCAGTACTTC. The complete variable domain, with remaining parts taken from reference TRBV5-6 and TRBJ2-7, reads DAGVTQSPTHLIKTRGQQVTLRCSPKSGHDTVSWYQQALGQGPQFIFQYYEEEERQRGNFPDRFSGHQFPNYSSELNVNALLLGDSALYLCASSLGGARGPYEQYFGPGTRLTVT.

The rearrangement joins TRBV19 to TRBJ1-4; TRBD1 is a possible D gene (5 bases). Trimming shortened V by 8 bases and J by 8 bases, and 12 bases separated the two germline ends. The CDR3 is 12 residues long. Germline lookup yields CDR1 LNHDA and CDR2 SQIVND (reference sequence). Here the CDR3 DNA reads TGTGCCAGTGGAGTCACAGGAGAAAAACTGTTTTTT. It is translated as CASGVTGEKLFF.

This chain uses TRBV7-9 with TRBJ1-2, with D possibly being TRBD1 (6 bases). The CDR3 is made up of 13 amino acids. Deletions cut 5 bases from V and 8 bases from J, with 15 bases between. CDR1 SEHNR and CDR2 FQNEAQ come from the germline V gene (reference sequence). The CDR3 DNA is TGTGCCAGCAGCCCGCCGGGGGGCGTGGGCTACACCTTC. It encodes CASSPPGGVGYTF.

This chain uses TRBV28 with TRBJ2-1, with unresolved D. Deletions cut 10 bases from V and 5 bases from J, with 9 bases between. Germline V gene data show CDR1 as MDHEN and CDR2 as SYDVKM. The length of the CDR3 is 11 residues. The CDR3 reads CATVFNNEQFF. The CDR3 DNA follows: TGTGCCACCGTCTTTAACAATGAGCAGTTCTTC.

The CDR3, as DNA: TGTGCCACCAGAGACAGCCCACACCCCTACGAGCAGTACTTC. Amino acids: CATRDSPHPYEQYF. The chain carries TRBV10-3 and TRBJ2-7, with D perhaps TRBD1 (5 bases). In germline, CDR1 is ENHRY, CDR2 SYGVKD. The CDR3 has 14 residues. V dropped 10 bases and J dropped 2 bases, with 18 bases sitting between them.

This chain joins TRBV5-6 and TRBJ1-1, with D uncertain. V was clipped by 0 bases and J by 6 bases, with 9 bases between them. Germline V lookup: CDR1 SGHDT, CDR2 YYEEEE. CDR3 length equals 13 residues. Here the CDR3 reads CASSLERSPEAFF. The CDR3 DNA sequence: TGTGCCAGCAGCTTGGAAAGGAGTCCTGAAGCTTTCTTT.

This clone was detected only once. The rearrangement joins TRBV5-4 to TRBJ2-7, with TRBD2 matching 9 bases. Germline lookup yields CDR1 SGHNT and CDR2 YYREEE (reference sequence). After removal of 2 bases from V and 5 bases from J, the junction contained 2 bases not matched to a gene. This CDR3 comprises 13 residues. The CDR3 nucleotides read TGTGCCAGCAGCTTTAGCGGGAGAAACGAGCAGTACTTC. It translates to CASSFSGRNEQYF.

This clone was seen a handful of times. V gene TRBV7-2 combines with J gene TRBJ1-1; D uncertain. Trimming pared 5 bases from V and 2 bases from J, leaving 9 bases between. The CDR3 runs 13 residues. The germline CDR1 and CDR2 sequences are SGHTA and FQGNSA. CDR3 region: CASSPDFNTEAFF. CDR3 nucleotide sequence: TGTGCCAGCAGCCCAGACTTTAACACTGAAGCTTTCTTT.

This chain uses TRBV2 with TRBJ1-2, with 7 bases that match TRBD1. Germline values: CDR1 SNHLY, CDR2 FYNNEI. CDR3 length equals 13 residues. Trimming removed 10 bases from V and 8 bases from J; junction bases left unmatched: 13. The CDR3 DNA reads TGTGCCATCATGGGACAGCCTCCTGGAGGCTACACCTTC. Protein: CAIMGQPPGGYTF.

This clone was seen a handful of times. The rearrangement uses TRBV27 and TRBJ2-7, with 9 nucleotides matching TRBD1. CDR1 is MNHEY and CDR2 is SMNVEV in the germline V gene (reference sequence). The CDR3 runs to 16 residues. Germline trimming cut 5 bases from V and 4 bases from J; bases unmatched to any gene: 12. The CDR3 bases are TGTGCCAGCAGTATAGGTGGGACAGGGTCCCCATACGAGCAGTACTTC. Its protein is CASSIGGTGSPYEQYF.

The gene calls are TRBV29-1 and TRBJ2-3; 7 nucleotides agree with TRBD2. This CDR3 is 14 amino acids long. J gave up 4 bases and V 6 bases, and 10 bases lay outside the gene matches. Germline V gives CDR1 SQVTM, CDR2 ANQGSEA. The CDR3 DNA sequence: TGCAGCGTCTGGGACTACCAGGCGCCAGATACGCAGTATTTT. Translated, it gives CSVWDYQAPDTQYF.

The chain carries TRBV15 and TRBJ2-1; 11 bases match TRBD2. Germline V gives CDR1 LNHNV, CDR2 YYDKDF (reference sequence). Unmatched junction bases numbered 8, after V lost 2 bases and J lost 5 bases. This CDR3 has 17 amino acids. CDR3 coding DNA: TGTGCCACCAGCAGACACATCGGTAGCGGGAGGGACAATGAGCAGTTCTTC. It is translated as CATSRHIGSGRDNEQFF.

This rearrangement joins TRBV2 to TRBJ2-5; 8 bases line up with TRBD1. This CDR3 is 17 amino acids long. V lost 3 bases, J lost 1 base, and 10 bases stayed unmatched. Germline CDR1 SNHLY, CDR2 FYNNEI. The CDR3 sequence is CASSEFGTGMSQETQYF. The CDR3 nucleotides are TGTGCCAGCAGTGAGTTCGGGACAGGTATGTCCCAAGAGACCCAGTACTTC.

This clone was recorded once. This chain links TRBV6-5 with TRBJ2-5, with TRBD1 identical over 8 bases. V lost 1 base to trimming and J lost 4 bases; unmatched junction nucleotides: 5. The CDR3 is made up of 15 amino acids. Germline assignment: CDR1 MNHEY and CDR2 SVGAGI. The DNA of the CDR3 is TGTGCCAGCAGTTACTTGACAGGGGACGGAGAGACCCAGTACTTC. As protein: CASSYLTGDGETQYF.

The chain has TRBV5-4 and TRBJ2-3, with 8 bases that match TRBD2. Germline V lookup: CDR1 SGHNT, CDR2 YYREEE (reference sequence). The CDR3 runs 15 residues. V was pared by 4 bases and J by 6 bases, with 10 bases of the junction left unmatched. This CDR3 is CASSPGTRVGDTQYF. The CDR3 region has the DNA TGTGCCAGCAGCCCCGGGACTAGAGTTGGCGATACGCAGTATTTT.

DNA for the CDR3: TGTGCCAGCTCACCCGCCCCAGGGAAAGAGACCCAGTACTTC. Translated, it gives CASSPAPGKETQYF. The chain couples TRBV18 to TRBJ2-5; tentative D call: TRBD1 (5 bases). This CDR3 contains 14 residues. Trimming shortened V by 3 bases and J by 3 bases, and 11 bases separated the two germline ends. The V gene's germline CDR1 is KGHSH and CDR2 LQKENI.

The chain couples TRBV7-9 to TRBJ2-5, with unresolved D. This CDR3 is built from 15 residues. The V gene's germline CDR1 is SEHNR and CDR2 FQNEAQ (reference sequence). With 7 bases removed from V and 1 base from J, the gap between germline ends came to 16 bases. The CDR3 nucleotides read TGTGCCAGCACCAAAAACATGCAAATCCAAGAGACCCAGTACTTC. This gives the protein CASTKNMQIQETQYF.

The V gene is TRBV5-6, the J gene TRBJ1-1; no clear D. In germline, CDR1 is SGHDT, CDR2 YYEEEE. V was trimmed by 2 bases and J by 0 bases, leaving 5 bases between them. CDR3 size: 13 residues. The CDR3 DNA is TGTGCCAGCAGCTTTAATATGAACACTGAAGCTTTCTTT. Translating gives CASSFNMNTEAFF.

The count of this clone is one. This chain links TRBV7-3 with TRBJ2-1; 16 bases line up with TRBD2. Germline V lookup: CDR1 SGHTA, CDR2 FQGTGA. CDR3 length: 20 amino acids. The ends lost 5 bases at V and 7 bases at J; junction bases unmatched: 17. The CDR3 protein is CASSKTSGTSGRVFGNEQFF. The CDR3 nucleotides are TGTGCCAGCAGCAAGACCTCCGGGACTAGCGGGAGGGTCTTCGGGAATGAGCAGTTCTTC.